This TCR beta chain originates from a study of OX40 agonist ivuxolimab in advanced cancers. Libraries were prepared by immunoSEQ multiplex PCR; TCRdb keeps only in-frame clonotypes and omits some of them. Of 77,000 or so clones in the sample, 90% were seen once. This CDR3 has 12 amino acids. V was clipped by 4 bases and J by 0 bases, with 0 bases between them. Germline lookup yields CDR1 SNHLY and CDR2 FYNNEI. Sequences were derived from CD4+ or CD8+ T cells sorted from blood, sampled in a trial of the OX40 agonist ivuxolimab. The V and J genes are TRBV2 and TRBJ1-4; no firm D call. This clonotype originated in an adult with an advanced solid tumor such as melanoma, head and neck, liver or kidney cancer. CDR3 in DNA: TGTGCCAGCAGTGCAACTAATGAAAAACTGTTTTTT. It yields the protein CASSATNEKLFF.